The 13 T cell receptor beta chains listed next were all sequenced from one sample in a study of regulatory T cells in long-lasting Graves disease. Time point meaning: newly diagnosed GD, antithyroid drugs for less than 3 months. PBMCs were the source of the RNA used for TCR sequencing. Construction of the TCR beta libraries employed iRepertoire HTBI primers in conjunction with Arm-PCR of CDR3 regions. Each CDR3 protein is one row after TCRdb ran MiXCR on the multiplex PCR reads. This sample carries fewer than 550,000 distinct CDR3 sequences, around 16% of them seen once, and the ten largest clones take just under 25%. These records were also assigned to another study, of T cells in Graves' hyperthyroidism and ophthalmopathy.

The input for sequencing was peripheral blood mononuclear cells (PBMCs), taken at new diagnosis, from a patient treated with antithyroid drugs. These receptors were collected from a woman aged 35-65 years with Graves disease.

This clonotype was observed a handful of times. The chain employs TRBV7-9 and TRBJ1-2; D ambiguous. CDR1 is SEHNR, CDR2 FQNEAQ, per germline (reference sequence). V was trimmed by 8 bases and J by 1 base, leaving 11 bases between them. The CDR3 is 13 amino acids. CDR3 nucleotides: TGTGCCAGCGGCTCTGGACGTAACTATGGCTACACCTTC. Translating it yields CASGSGRNYGYTF.

The gene calls are TRBV7-9 and TRBJ1-1; no reliable D call. The CDR3 runs 14 residues. Per the germline V gene, CDR1 is SEHNR and CDR2 is FQNEAQ (reference sequence). V gave up 6 bases and J gave up 3 bases, with 14 bases separating them. CDR3 nucleotide sequence: TGTGCCAGCAGAATGGAGGTCGACCACACTGAAGCTTTCTTT. This sequence encodes CASRMEVDHTEAFF.

The V call is TRBV19, the J call TRBJ2-7, with 10 bases that match TRBD1. Germline V CDR1 and CDR2: LNHDA, SQIVND (reference sequence). V shed 5 bases and J 4 bases; nucleotides not matched to a gene: 8. This CDR3 is 15 amino acids long. CDR3 sequence reads: CASSGGQGFPYEQYF. CDR3 DNA sequence: TGTGCCAGTAGTGGGGGACAGGGGTTTCCATACGAGCAGTACTTC. Looking up the rest from reference TRBV19 and TRBJ2-7 gives the full variable domain: DGGITQSPKYLFRKEGQNVTLSCEQNLNHDAMYWYRQDPGQGLRLIYYSQIVNDFQKGDIAEGYSVSREKKESFPLTVTSAQKNPTAFYLCASSGGQGFPYEQYFGPGTRLTVT.

J is TRBJ2-7 and V is TRBV5-8, with 12 positions matching TRBD1. The germline CDR1 and CDR2 sequences are SGHTS and YDEGEE. The CDR3 runs to 18 residues. The ends lost 5 bases at V and 4 bases at J; junction bases unmatched: 16. DNA of the CDR3: TGTGCCAGCAGTTCCAGGGACAGGGGGCCGGGAGCGGGGTACGAGCAGTACTTC. Its protein is CASSSRDRGPGAGYEQYF.

This clonotype was counted a few times. A much larger clone differs by one base, so this may be a read error. The V call is TRBV13, the J call TRBJ1-2; D call uncertain. Germline CDR1 is PRHDT and CDR2 is FYEKMQ (reference sequence). V was trimmed by 4 bases and J by 4 bases, leaving 10 bases between them. The CDR3 is 13 residues long. The CDR3 coding sequence is TGTGCCAGCAGCTCCCCGGATGGCTATGGCTACACCTTC. Its translation: CASSSPDGYGYTF. Full variable domain (outside the CDR3, taken from reference TRBV13 and TRBJ1-2): AAGVIQSPRHLIKEKRETATLKCYPIPRHDTVYWYQQGPGQDPQFLISFYEKMQSDKGSIPDRFSAQQFSDYHSELNMSSLELGDSALYFCASSSPDGYGYTFGSGTRLTVV.

The chain has TRBV6-1 and TRBJ2-7; a possible D gene is TRBD1 (6 bases). V was pared by 9 bases and J by 2 bases, with 14 bases between. The germline V gene has CDR1 MNHNS and CDR2 SASEGT. This CDR3 has 13 residues. The CDR3 region is CASNLGATYEQYF. In DNA, the CDR3 is TGTGCCAGTAACCTGGGGGCGACCTACGAGCAGTACTTC.

This clonotype was seen only a few times. This sequence joins TRBV14 and TRBJ2-2, with D perhaps TRBD1 or TRBD2 (5 bases each). This CDR3 has 18 residues. V gave up 3 bases and J gave up 1 base, with 18 bases separating them. Germline CDR1 SGHDN, CDR2 FVKESK. DNA of the CDR3: TGTGCCAGCAGCCACGCTAGCCCCAGGCAGGGGAACACCGGGGAGCTGTTTTTT. Translating it yields CASSHASPRQGNTGELFF.

This clonotype was observed many times. The chain combines TRBV3-1 with TRBJ2-2; D is possibly TRBD2 (6 bases). The CDR3 runs 14 residues. CDR1 LGHDT and CDR2 YNNKEL come from the germline V gene (reference sequence). V was clipped by 3 bases and J by 5 bases, with 10 bases between them. The CDR3 nucleotides are TGTGCCAGCAGCCAGACTAGTGGTACCGGGGAGCTGTTTTTT. Its translation: CASSQTSGTGELFF.

In this sample, this clonotype turned up many times. The rearrangement joins TRBV6-1 to TRBJ1-1; no clear D. There are 14 residues in the CDR3. Trimming removed 1 base at V and 7 bases at J, with 13 bases between. Germline CDR1 is MNHNS and CDR2 is SASEGT. CDR3 region: CASSEVFPVREAFF. As DNA, the CDR3 is TGTGCCAGCAGTGAAGTTTTCCCTGTGCGTGAAGCTTTCTTT.

In its sample, this clonotype was seen many times. The chain has TRBV6-2 or TRBV6-3 and TRBJ2-7; D might be TRBD1 (6 bases). Germline V gene sequence: CDR1 MNHEY, CDR2 SVGEGT. Trimming removed 2 bases at V and 0 bases at J, with 8 bases between. The length of the CDR3 is 14 residues. CDR3 nucleotide sequence: TGTGCCAGCAGTTACACAGGGAGCTCCTACGAGCAGTACTTC. It codes for CASSYTGSSYEQYF.

In this sample, this clonotype turned up a few times. CDR3 region: CASRDIGQMNTEAFF. The CDR3 DNA reads as TGTGCCAGTAGGGACATAGGGCAAATGAACACTGAAGCTTTCTTT. The chain employs TRBV19 and TRBJ1-1; D is possibly TRBD1 (5 bases). Trimming took off 6 bases at V and 0 bases at J, with 14 bases between the two ends. Germline V gene lookup returns CDR1 LNHDA and CDR2 SQIVND (reference sequence). The CDR3 is 15 amino acids.

This clonotype was found many times. The genes are TRBV20-1 and TRBJ2-7, with 8 bases matching TRBD2. CDR1 is DFQATT and CDR2 is SNEGSKA in the germline V gene (reference sequence). J was trimmed by 5 bases and V by 3 bases; bases with no gene match: 6. This CDR3 contains 13 residues. The CDR3, as DNA: TGCAGTGCTAGCGGCGGGGGGTTCGACGAGCAGTACTTC. Protein: CSASGGGFDEQYF.

This clonotype has a count of ten or more. The V call is TRBV6-1, the J call TRBJ2-7; D gene ambiguous. Trimming took off 7 bases at V and 0 bases at J, with 16 bases between the two ends. This CDR3 region has 15 residues. In germline, CDR1 is MNHNS, CDR2 SASEGT. Written as DNA, the CDR3 is TGTGCCAGCATCCCAAGAGGCATGAACTCCTACGAGCAGTACTTC. Amino acid sequence: CASIPRGMNSYEQYF.